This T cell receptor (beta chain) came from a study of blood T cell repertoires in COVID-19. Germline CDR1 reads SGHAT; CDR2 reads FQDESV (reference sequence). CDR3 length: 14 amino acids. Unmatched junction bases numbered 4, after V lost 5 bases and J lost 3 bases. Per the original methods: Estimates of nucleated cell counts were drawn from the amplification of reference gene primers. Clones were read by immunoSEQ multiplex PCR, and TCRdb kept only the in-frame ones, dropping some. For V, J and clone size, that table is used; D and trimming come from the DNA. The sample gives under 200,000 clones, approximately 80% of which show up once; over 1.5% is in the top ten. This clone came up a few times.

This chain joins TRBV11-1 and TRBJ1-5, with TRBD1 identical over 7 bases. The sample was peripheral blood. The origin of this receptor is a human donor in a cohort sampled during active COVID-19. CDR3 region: CASSLTGNNQPQHF. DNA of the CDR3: TGTGCCAGCAGCCTGACAGGGAACAATCAGCCCCAGCATTTT. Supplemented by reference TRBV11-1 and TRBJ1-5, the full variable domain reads EAEVAQSPRYKITEKSQAVAFWCDPISGHATLYWYRQILGQGPELLVQFQDESVVDDSQLPKDRFSAERLKGVDSTLKIQPAELGDSAMYLCASSLTGNNQPQHFGDGTRLSIL.